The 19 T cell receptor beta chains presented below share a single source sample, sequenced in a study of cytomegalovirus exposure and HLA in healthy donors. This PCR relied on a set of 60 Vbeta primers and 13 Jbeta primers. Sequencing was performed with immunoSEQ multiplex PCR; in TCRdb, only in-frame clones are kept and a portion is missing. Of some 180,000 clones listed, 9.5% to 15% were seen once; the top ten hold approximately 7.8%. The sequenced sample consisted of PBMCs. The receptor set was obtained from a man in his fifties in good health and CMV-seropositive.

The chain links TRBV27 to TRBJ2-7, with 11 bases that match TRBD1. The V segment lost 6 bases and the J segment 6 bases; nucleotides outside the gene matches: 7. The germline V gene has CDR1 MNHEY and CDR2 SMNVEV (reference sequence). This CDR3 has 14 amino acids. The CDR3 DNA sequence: TGTGCCAGCAGACGGGACAGGGGGTTTTCCGAGCAGTACTTC. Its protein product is CASRRDRGFSEQYF.

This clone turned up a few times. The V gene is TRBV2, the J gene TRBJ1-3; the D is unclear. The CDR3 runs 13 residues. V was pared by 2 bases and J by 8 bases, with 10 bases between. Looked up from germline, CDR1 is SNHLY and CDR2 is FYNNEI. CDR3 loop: CASSESKLDTIYF. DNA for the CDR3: TGTGCCAGCAGTGAAAGTAAATTAGACACCATATATTTT.

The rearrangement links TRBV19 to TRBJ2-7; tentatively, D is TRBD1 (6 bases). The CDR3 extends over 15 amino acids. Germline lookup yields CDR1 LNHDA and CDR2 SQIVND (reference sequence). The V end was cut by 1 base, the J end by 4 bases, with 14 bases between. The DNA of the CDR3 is TGTGCCAGTAGTATAGCCCCAGGGGCGTCGTACGAGCAGTACTTC. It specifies CASSIAPGASYEQYF.

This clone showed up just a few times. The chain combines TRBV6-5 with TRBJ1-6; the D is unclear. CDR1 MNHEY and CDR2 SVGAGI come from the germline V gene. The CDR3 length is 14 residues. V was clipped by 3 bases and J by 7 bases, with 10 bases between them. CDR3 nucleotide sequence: TGTGCCAGCAGTTATCGGGAGCCCAATTCACCCCTCCACTTT. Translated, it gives CASSYREPNSPLHF.

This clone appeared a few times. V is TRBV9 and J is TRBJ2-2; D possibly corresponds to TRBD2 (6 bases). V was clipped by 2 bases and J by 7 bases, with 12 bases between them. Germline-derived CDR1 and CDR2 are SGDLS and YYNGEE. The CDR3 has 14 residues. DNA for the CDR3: TGTGCCAGCAGCGTTCAGGGAGGCATCGGGGAGCTGTTTTTT. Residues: CASSVQGGIGELFF.

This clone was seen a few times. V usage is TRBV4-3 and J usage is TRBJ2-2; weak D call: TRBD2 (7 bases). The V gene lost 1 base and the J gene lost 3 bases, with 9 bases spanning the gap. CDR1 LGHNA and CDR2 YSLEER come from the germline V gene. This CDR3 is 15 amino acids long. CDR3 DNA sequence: TGCGCCAGCAGCCAAGGGGGGGGGCACACCGGGGAGCTGTTTTTT. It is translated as CASSQGGGHTGELFF.

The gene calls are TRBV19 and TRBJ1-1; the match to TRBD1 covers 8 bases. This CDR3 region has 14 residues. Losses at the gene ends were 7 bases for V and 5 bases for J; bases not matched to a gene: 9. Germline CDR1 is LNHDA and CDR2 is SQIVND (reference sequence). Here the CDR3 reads CASTIQGARTEAFF. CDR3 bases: TGTGCCAGTACCATCCAGGGGGCGCGGACTGAAGCTTTCTTT.

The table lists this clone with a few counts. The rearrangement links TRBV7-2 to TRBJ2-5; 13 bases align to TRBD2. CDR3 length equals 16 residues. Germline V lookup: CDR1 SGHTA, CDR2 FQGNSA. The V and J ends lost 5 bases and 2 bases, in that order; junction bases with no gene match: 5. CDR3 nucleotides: TGTGCCAGCAGCGCAACTAGCGGGGGGGCACAAGAGACCCAGTACTTC. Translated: CASSATSGGAQETQYF.

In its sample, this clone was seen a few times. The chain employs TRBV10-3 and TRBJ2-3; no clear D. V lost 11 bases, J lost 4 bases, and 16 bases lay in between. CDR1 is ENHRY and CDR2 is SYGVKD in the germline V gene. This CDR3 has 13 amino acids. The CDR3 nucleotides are TGTGCCCCTCCGAGAGAGCCCTCAGATACGCAGTATTTT. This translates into CAPPREPSDTQYF.

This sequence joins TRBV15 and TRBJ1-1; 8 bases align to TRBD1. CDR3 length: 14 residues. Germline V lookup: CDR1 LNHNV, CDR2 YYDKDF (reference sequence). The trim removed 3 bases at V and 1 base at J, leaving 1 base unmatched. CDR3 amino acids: CATSRTGANTEAFF. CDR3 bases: TGTGCCACCAGCAGGACAGGGGCGAACACTGAAGCTTTCTTT.

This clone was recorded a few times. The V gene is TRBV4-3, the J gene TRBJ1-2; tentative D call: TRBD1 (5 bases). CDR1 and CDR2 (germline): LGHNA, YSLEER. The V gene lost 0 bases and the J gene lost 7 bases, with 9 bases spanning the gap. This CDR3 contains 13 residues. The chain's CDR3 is CASSQELGGGYTF. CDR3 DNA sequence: TGCGCCAGCAGCCAAGAATTGGGGGGTGGCTACACCTTC.

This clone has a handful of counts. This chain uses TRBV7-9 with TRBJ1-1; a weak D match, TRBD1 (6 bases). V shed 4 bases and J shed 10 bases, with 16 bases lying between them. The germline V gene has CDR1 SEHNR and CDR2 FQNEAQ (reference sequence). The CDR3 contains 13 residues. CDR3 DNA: TGTGCCAGCAGCTCTGGGGGCGGGGGGGCAGCTTTCTTT. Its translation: CASSSGGGGAAFF.

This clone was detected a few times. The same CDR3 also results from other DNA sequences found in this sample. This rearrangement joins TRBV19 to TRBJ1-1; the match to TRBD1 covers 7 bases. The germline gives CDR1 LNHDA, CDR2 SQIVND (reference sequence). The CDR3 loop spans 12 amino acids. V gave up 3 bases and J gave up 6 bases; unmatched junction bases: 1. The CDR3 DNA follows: TGTGCCAGTAGTATTGACAGGGCTGAAGCTTTCTTT. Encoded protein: CASSIDRAEAFF.

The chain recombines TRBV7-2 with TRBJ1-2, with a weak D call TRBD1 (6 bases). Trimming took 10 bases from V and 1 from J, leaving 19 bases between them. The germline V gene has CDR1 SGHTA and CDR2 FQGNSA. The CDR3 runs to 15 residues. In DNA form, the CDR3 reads TGTGCCACCTCGCGGGGGGGGGCCCTTAACTATGGCTACACCTTC. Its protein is CATSRGGALNYGYTF.

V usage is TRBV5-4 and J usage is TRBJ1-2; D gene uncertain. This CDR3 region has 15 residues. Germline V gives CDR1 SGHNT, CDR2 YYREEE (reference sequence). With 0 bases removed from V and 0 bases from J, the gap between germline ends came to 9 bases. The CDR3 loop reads CASSLAAVANYGYTF. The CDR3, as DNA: TGTGCCAGCAGCTTGGCTGCGGTAGCTAACTATGGCTACACCTTC. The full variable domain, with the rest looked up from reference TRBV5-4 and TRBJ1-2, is ETGVTQSPTHLIKTRGQQVTLRCSSQSGHNTVSWYQQALGQGPQFIFQYYREEENGRGNFPPRFSGLQFPNYSSELNVNALELDDSALYLCASSLAAVANYGYTFGSGTRLTVV.

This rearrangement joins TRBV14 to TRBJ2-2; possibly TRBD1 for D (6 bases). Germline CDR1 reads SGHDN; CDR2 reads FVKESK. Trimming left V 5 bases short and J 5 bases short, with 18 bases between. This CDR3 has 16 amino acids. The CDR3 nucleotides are TGTGCCAGCAGCACCTACAGGGTATTTGGGACCGGGGAGCTGTTTTTT. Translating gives CASSTYRVFGTGELFF.

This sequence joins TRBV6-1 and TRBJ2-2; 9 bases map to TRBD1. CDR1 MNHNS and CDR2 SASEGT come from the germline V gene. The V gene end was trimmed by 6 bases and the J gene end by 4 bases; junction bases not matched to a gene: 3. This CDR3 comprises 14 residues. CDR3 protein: CASRRQGGTGELFF. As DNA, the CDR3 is TGTGCCAGCAGAAGACAGGGGGGCACCGGGGAGCTGTTTTTT.

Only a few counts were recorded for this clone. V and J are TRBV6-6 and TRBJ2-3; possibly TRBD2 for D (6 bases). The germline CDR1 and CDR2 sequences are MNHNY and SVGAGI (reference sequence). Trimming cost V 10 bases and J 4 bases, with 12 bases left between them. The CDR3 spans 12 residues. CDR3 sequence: CATADYADTQYF. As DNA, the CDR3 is TGTGCCACTGCGGACTATGCAGATACGCAGTATTTT.

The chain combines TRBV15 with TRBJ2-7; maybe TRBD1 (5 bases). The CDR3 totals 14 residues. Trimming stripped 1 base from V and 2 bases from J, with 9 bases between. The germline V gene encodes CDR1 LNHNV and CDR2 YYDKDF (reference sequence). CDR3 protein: CATSRGPGTYEQYF. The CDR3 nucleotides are TGTGCCACCAGCAGAGGTCCAGGGACCTACGAGCAGTACTTC.